This T cell receptor beta chain was recorded in a study of T cells in Graves' hyperthyroidism and ophthalmopathy. Study observations and caveats: Ophthalmopathy stood apart from stable hyperthyroidism in a 13 V-J model.

The CDR3 covers 16 residues. CDR1 is SGHAT, CDR2 FQNNGV, per germline. V shed 5 bases and J 5 bases; nucleotides not matched to a gene: 12. Amplification of TCR beta CDR3 regions was performed using RNA transcripts as template. RT-PCR in the first round (using the HTBI primer set) targeted the TCR CDR3. Via MiXCR, TCRdb re-called the multiplex PCR reads, giving one row per CDR3 protein. The table lists 450,000 to 700,000 distinct CDR3 sequences, 46% of them singletons. In its sample, this clonotype was seen many times. Antigen: not known. The TCR was taken from an adult woman with Graves' disease, either hyperthyroidism or ophthalmopathy (not recorded which). The chain recombines TRBV11-2 with TRBJ1-2, with 9 positions matching TRBD1. Sequencing was carried out using peripheral blood or thyroid tissue (not recorded which). CDR3 residues: CASSVTAGTGRYGYTF. The CDR3 DNA follows: TGTGCCAGCAGCGTCACAGCCGGGACAGGGAGATATGGCTACACCTTC.